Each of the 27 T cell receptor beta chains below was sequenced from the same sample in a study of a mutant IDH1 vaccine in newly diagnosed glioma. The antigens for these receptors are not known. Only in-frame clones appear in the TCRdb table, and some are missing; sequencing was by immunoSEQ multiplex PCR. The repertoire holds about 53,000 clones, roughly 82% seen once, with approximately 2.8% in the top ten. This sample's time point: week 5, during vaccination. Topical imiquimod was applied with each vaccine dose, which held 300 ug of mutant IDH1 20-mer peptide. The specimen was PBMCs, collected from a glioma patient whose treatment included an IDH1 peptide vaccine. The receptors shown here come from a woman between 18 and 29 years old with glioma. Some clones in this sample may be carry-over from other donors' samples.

The CDR3: CASSPSNLAPHEQFF. CDR3 coding DNA: TGTGCCAGCAGCCCCTCTAACTTAGCCCCCCATGAGCAGTTCTTC. J is TRBJ2-1 and V is TRBV7-9; D not certain. Germline V gene data show CDR1 as SEHNR and CDR2 as FQNEAQ (reference sequence). This CDR3 comprises 15 residues. The V end lost 5 bases, the J end lost 8 bases, and 19 bases lay between the germline ends.

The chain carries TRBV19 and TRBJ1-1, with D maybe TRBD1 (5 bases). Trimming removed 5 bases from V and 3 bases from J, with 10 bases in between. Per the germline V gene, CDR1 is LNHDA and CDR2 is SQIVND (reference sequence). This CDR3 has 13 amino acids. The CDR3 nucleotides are TGTGCCAGTAGTTTCGACAGCTACACTGAAGCTTTCTTT. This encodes CASSFDSYTEAFF.

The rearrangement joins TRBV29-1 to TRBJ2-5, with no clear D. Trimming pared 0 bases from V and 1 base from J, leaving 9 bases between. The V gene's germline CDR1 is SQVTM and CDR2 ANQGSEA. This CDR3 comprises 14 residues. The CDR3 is CSVEDRAAQETQYF. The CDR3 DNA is TGCAGCGTTGAAGATAGGGCGGCCCAAGAGACCCAGTACTTC.

The CDR3 DNA reads TGTGCCAGCAGCACCCTCACGGGGGGCCCTGAGCAGTTCTTC. This sequence encodes CASSTLTGGPEQFF. V gene TRBV5-6 combines with J gene TRBJ2-1; a possible D gene is TRBD2 (7 bases). The V and J ends lost 4 bases and 9 bases respectively, with 17 bases between them. The length of the CDR3 is 14 residues. Germline V CDR1 and CDR2: SGHDT, YYEEEE.

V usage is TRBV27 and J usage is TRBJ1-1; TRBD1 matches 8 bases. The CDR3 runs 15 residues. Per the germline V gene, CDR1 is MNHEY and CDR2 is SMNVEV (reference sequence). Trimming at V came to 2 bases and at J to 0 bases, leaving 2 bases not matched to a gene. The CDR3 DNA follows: TGTGCCAGCAGTTTAGGGACAGGAGTGAACACTGAAGCTTTCTTT. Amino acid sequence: CASSLGTGVNTEAFF.

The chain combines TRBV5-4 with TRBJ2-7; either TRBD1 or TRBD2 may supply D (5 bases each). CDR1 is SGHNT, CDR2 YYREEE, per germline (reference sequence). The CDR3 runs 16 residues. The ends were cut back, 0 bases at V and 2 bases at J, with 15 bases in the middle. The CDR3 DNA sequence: TGTGCCAGCAGCTTGGCCGCAGGGAGAGTAACCTACGAGCAGTACTTC. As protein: CASSLAAGRVTYEQYF.

The CDR3 DNA is TGCGCCAGCAGCCAAGATCGGATGGGGGCCTACAATGAGCAGTTCTTC. Its translation is CASSQDRMGAYNEQFF. V is TRBV4-3 and J is TRBJ2-1; D tentatively fits TRBD1 or TRBD2 (5 bases each). The CDR3 sequence is 16 residues long. The V end was cut by 0 bases, the J end by 2 bases, with 11 bases between. Germline V gene lookup returns CDR1 LGHNA and CDR2 YSLEER.

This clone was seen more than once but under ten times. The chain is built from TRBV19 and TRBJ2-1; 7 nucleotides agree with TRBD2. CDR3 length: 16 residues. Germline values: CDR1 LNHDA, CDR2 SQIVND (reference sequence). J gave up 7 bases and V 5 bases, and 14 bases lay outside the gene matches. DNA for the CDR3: TGTGCCAGTAGTTGGCTAGCGGCTCTCGAGGGGAATGAGCAGTTCTTC. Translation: CASSWLAALEGNEQFF.

The DNA for the CDR3 is TGCAGCGTTGACGGCGGAGACGATACGCAGTATTTT. It yields the protein CSVDGGDDTQYF. The chain recombines TRBV29-1 with TRBJ2-3; D remains ambiguous. With 3 bases removed from V and 6 bases from J, the gap between germline ends came to 10 bases. This CDR3 has 12 residues. Germline V gives CDR1 SQVTM, CDR2 ANQGSEA.

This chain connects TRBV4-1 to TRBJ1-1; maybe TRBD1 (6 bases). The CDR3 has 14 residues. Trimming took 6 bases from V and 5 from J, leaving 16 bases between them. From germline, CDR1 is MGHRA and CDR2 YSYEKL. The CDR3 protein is CASRKPGGGTEAFF. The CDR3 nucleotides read TGCGCCAGCAGGAAACCGGGAGGGGGGACTGAAGCTTTCTTT.

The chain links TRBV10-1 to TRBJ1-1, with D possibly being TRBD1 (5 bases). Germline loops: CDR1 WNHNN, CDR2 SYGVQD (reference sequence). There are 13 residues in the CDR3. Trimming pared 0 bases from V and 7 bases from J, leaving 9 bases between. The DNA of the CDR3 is TGCGCCAGCAGTGAGTCGGGGCAAAGTGAAGCTTTCTTT. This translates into CASSESGQSEAFF.

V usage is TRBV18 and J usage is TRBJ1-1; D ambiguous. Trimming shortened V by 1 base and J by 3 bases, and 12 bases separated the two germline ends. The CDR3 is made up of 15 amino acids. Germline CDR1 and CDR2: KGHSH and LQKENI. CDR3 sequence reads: CASSPLSTGHTEAFF. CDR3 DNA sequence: TGTGCCAGCTCACCACTATCCACCGGGCACACTGAAGCTTTCTTT. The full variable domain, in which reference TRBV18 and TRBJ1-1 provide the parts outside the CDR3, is NAGVMQNPRHLVRRRGQEARLRCSPMKGHSHVYWYRQLPEEGLKFMVYLQKENIIDESGMPKERFSAEFPKEGPSILRIQQVVRGDSAAYFCASSPLSTGHTEAFFGQGTRLTVV.

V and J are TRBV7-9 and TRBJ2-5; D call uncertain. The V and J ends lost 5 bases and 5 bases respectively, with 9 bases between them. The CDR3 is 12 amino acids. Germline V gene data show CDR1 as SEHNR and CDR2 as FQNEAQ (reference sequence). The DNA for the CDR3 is TGTGCCAGCAGCCTCATCGGGGAGACCCAGTACTTC. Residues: CASSLIGETQYF.

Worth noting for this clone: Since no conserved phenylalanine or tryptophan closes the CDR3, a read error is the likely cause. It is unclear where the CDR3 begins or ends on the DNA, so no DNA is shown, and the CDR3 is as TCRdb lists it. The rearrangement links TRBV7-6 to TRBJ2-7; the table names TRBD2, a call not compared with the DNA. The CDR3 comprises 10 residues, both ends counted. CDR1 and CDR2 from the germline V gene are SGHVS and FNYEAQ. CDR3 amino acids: CASSRELVFS.

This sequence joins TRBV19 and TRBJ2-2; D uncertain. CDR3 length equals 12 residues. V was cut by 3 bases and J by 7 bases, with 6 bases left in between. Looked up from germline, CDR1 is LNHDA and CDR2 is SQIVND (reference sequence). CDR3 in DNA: TGTGCCAGTAGTATTTACGACGGGGAGCTGTTTTTT. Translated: CASSIYDGELFF.

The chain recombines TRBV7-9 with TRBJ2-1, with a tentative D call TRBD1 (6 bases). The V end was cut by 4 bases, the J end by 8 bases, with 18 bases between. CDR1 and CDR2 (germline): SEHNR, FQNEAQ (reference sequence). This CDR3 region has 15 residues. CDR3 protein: CASSSLEAGVDEQFF. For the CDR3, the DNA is TGTGCCAGCAGCTCCTTGGAGGCAGGGGTGGATGAGCAGTTCTTC.

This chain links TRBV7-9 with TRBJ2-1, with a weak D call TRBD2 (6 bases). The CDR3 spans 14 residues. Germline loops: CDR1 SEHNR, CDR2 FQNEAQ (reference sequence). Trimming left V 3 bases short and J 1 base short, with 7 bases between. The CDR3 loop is CASSFAGSYNEQFF. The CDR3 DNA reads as TGTGCCAGCAGCTTTGCGGGGTCCTACAATGAGCAGTTCTTC.

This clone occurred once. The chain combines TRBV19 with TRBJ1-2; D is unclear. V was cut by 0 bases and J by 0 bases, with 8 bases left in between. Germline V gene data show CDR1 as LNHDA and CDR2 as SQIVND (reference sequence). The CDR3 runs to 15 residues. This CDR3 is CASSIEGLPNYGYTF. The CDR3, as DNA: TGTGCCAGTAGTATAGAGGGATTACCTAACTATGGCTACACCTTC.

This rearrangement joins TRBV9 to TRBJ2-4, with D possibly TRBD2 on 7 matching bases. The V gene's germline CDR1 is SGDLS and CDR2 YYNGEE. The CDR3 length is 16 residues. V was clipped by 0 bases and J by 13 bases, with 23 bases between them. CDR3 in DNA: TGTGCCAGCAGCGTAGTGGGGGCGGGAGATTTCTATATACAGTACTTC. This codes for CASSVVGAGDFYIQYF.

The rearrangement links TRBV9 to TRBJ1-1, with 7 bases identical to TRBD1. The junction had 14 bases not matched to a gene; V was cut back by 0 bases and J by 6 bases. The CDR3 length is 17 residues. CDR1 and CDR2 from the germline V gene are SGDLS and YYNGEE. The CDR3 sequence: CASSVGPWTGEGSEAFF. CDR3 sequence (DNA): TGTGCCAGCAGCGTAGGACCCTGGACAGGCGAAGGGTCTGAAGCTTTCTTT.

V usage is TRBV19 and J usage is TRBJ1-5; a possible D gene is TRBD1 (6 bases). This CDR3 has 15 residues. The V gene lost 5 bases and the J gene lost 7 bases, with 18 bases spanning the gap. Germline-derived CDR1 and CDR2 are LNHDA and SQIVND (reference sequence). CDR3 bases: TGTGCCAGTAGTCCCAACCAGGGGAGTAGGCAGCCCCAGCATTTT. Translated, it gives CASSPNQGSRQPQHF. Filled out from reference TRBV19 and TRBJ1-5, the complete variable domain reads DGGITQSPKYLFRKEGQNVTLSCEQNLNHDAMYWYRQDPGQGLRLIYYSQIVNDFQKGDIAEGYSVSREKKESFPLTVTSAQKNPTAFYLCASSPNQGSRQPQHFGDGTRLSIL.

CDR3 sequence: CASRGQGAGQPQHF. As DNA, the CDR3 is TGTGCCAGCCGAGGACAGGGGGCGGGTCAGCCCCAGCATTTT. This chain connects TRBV27 to TRBJ1-5; 11 bases map to TRBD1. The CDR3 consists of 14 residues. After removal of 8 bases from V and 6 bases from J, the junction contained 6 bases not matched to a gene. In germline, CDR1 is MNHEY, CDR2 SMNVEV (reference sequence).

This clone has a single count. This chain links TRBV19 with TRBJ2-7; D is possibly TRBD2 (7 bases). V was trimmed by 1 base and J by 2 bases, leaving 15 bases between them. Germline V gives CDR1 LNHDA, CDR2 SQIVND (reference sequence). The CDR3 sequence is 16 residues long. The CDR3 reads CASSIVRGASTYEQYF. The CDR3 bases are TGTGCCAGTAGTATAGTTCGGGGGGCCAGTACCTACGAGCAGTACTTC.

The CDR3, as DNA: TGCGCCAGCAGCTTGAGTGACGGTAACTATGGCTACACCTTC. Its protein product is CASSLSDGNYGYTF. The chain recombines TRBV5-1 with TRBJ1-2; D not resolved. Germline V gives CDR1 SGHRS, CDR2 YFSETQ. The CDR3 is made up of 14 amino acids. The V gene lost 1 base and the J gene lost 1 base, with 8 bases spanning the gap.

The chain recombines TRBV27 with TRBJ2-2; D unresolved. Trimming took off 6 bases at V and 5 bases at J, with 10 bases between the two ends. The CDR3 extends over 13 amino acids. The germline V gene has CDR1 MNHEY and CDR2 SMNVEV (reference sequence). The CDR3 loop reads CASRTSWTGELFF. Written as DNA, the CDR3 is TGTGCCAGCAGGACTTCTTGGACCGGGGAGCTGTTTTTT.

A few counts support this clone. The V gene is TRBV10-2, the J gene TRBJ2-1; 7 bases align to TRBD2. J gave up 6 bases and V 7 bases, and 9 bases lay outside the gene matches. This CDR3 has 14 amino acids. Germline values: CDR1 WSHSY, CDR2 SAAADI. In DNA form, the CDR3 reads TGCGCCAGCAAGGTTGCGGGAGAGAGCAATGAGCAGTTCTTC. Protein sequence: CASKVAGESNEQFF.

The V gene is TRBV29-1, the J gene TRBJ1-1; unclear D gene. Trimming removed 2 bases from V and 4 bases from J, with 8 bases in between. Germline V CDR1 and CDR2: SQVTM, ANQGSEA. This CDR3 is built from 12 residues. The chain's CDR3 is CSVEIRTTEAFF. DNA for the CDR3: TGCAGCGTTGAAATACGGACCACTGAAGCTTTCTTT.